A single sample gave rise to the 17 T cell receptor beta chains below, sequenced in a study of long-term antiretroviral therapy in people with HIV (dated by TCRdb to between 2021 and 2024). The immunoSEQ hsTCRB v3.0 assay was used at survey level resolution to sequence the TRB variable region. TCRdb retrieved this table from immuneACCESS and kept in-frame rearrangements only. Not all clones are present; in checked studies, unresolved V genes account for under half, and no reason is known for the remainder. The sample records 20,000 to 30,000 clones, more than 70% of which are singletons. The ten most abundant clones make up approximately 9.2% of the sample. Sample: unsorted PBMCs, taken 4.8 to 5 years after starting antiretroviral therapy. These receptors were taken from a man in his forties with HIV.

This clone was observed once. This chain joins TRBV28 and TRBJ2-7; D unresolved. Germline CDR1 MDHEN, CDR2 SYDVKM. CDR3 length: 11 residues. Trimming shortened V by 4 bases and J by 1 base, and 2 bases separated the two germline ends. In DNA form, the CDR3 reads TGTGCCAGCAGTTCTTCCTACGAGCAGTACTTC. Translated: CASSSSYEQYF.

This chain links TRBV7-9 with TRBJ1-2, with 8 bases lining up with TRBD1. Germline V lookup: CDR1 SEHNR, CDR2 FQNEAQ (reference sequence). V lost 4 bases and J lost 7; bases outside the gene matches: 11. The CDR3 totals 15 residues. The CDR3 bases are TGTGCCAGCAGCTCGTCGGACAGGGTGATGGGTGGCTACACCTTC. Translating it yields CASSSSDRVMGGYTF.

This chain links TRBV25-1 with TRBJ2-5; D call uncertain. V lost 0 bases and J lost 2, with 7 bases in between. Per germline, CDR1 MGHDK and CDR2 SYGVNS. CDR3 length: 14 residues. The CDR3 loop is CASSEYTQQETQYF. The CDR3 nucleotides read TGTGCCAGCAGTGAATATACACAACAAGAGACCCAGTACTTC.

V gene TRBV15 combines with J gene TRBJ1-2, with D tentatively TRBD1 (5 bases). V lost 0 bases and J 4 bases, leaving 12 bases between the germline ends. Germline CDR1 and CDR2: LNHNV and YYDKDF (reference sequence). There are 15 residues in the CDR3. The CDR3 bases are TGTGCCACCAGCAGAGATTTGACGGGGCCCTATGGCTACACCTTC. Translated: CATSRDLTGPYGYTF.

This clone was counted only a few times. The V gene is TRBV10-3, the J gene TRBJ2-2; 7 nucleotides agree with TRBD2. The germline CDR1 and CDR2 sequences are ENHRY and SYGVKD. Trimming at V came to 4 bases and at J to 4 bases, leaving 6 bases not matched to a gene. The CDR3 contains 15 residues. Written as DNA, the CDR3 is TGTGCCATCAGTGCTAGCGGTTCTCCCACCGGGGAGCTGTTTTTT. Translating gives CAISASGSPTGELFF.

V gene TRBV9 combines with J gene TRBJ2-4; 7 nucleotides align to TRBD2. V was clipped by 3 bases and J by 8 bases; unmatched bases: 2. The CDR3 loop spans 12 amino acids. Germline V gene sequence: CDR1 SGDLS, CDR2 YYNGEE. The CDR3 region has the DNA TGTGCCAGCAGCGGGGGAGGGGACATTCAGTACTTC. This gives the protein CASSGGGDIQYF.

The chain recombines TRBV5-6 with TRBJ1-3; D gene uncertain. V dropped 3 bases and J dropped 3 bases, with 10 bases sitting between them. The germline V gene encodes CDR1 SGHDT and CDR2 YYEEEE. This CDR3 comprises 14 residues. CDR3 nucleotide sequence: TGTGCCAGCAGCTGGATGACGGTTGGAAACACCATATATTTT. Encoded protein: CASSWMTVGNTIYF.

This clone was observed a few times. This chain uses TRBV21-1 with TRBJ1-1; the D segment call TRBD1 is taken from the table without a DNA check. TRBV21-1 is an annotated pseudogene. The CDR3 sequence is 21 residues long. CDR3 sequence reads: CASSSYRGSCLGFPPNTEAFF. In DNA form, the CDR3 reads TGTGCCAGCAGCAGCTACAGGGGCAGTTGCCTGGGGTTCCCGCCGAACACTGAAGCTTTCTTT.

The V gene is TRBV7-9, the J gene TRBJ2-1, with a tentative D call TRBD2 (5 bases). CDR3 length: 17 amino acids. Looked up from germline, CDR1 is SEHNR and CDR2 is FQNEAQ (reference sequence). V shed 1 base and J shed 9 bases, with 22 bases lying between them. CDR3 in amino acids: CASSLELSGLTPGEQFF. CDR3 nucleotides: TGTGCCAGCAGCTTAGAGCTCAGCGGATTGACGCCTGGTGAGCAGTTCTTC.

The gene calls are TRBV10-3 and TRBJ2-3, with 8 bases aligning to TRBD2. The CDR3 runs 14 residues. Germline trimming cut 10 bases from V and 1 base from J; bases unmatched to any gene: 7. Germline V gene sequence: CDR1 ENHRY, CDR2 SYGVKD. The CDR3 protein is CATARAGGTDTQYF. CDR3 sequence (DNA): TGTGCCACAGCTCGAGCGGGGGGCACAGATACGCAGTATTTT.

The V and J genes are TRBV7-8 and TRBJ2-4; D possibly corresponds to TRBD2 (5 bases). This CDR3 comprises 14 residues. Trimming shortened V by 4 bases and J by 8 bases, and 15 bases separated the two germline ends. Germline values: CDR1 SGHVS, CDR2 FQNEAQ. CDR3 residues: CASSWVINGDIQYF. In DNA, the CDR3 is TGTGCCAGCAGCTGGGTTATTAACGGGGACATTCAGTACTTC.

The rearrangement joins TRBV19 to TRBJ1-5; no reliable D call. From germline, CDR1 is LNHDA and CDR2 SQIVND (reference sequence). V lost 5 bases and J lost 0, with 8 bases in between. The CDR3 spans 14 residues. The CDR3 sequence is CASSVDGSNQPQHF. The CDR3 DNA follows: TGTGCCAGTAGTGTGGACGGTAGCAATCAGCCCCAGCATTTT.

The CDR3 here is CSAAGGSGPFQQYF. The CDR3, as DNA: TGCAGCGCCGCGGGTGGGTCCGGACCTTTCCAGCAGTACTTC. V is TRBV29-1 and J is TRBJ2-7, with D perhaps TRBD2 (5 bases). Germline loops: CDR1 SQVTM, CDR2 ANQGSEA. V lost 7 bases, J lost 8 bases, and 24 bases lay in between. The length of the CDR3 is 14 residues.

CDR3 sequence: CASSLSGGSDTQYF. In DNA form, the CDR3 reads TGTGCCAGCAGCTTAAGCGGGGGTTCGGATACGCAGTATTTT. The chain has TRBV7-9 and TRBJ2-3; 8 bases agree with TRBD2. Losses at the gene ends were 2 bases for V and 6 bases for J; bases not matched to a gene: 4. CDR1 is SEHNR, CDR2 FQNEAQ, per germline (reference sequence). The CDR3 contains 14 residues.

The sample holds a few counts of this clone. The chain links TRBV4-1 to TRBJ1-2; D ambiguous. This CDR3 is built from 14 residues. V was shortened by 1 base and J by 2 bases, with 8 bases between the two germline ends. Germline-derived CDR1 and CDR2 are MGHRA and YSYEKL. DNA for the CDR3: TGCGCCAGCAGCCAAGGGGAAAAAAACTATGGCTACACCTTC. Encoded protein: CASSQGEKNYGYTF.

The CDR3 DNA reads TGTGCCAGTACCCGACAGGACGGCTCCAATCAGCCCCAGCATTTT. Encoded protein: CASTRQDGSNQPQHF. The chain combines TRBV19 with TRBJ1-5; D possibly corresponds to TRBD1 (6 bases). The CDR3 contains 15 residues. With 7 bases removed from V and 3 bases from J, the gap between germline ends came to 16 bases. Germline loops: CDR1 LNHDA, CDR2 SQIVND (reference sequence).

The chain is built from TRBV5-1 and TRBJ2-3; possible D gene TRBD1, 6 bases. The V and J ends lost 5 bases and 3 bases respectively, with 22 bases between them. Looked up from germline, CDR1 is SGHRS and CDR2 is YFSETQ. The CDR3 is made up of 17 amino acids. CDR3 region: CASSSHGTPKDTDTQYF. CDR3 in DNA: TGCGCCAGCAGTTCACACGGGACACCTAAGGATACAGATACGCAGTATTTT.